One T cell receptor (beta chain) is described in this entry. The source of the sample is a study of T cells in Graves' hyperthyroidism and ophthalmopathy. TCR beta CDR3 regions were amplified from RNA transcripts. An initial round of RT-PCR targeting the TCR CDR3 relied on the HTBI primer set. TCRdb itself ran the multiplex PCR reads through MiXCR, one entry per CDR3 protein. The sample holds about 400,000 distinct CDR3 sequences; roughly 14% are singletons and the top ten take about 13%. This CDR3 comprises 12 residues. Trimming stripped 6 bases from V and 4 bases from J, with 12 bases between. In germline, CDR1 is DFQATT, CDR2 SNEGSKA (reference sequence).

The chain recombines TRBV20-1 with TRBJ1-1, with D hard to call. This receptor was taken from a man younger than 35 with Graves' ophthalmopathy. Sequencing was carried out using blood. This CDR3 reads CSASTGITEAFF. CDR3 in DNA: TGCAGTGCATCCACCGGGATCACTGAAGCTTTCTTT.